The T cell receptor (beta chain) described here comes from a study of beta chain features in type 1 diabetes. Overall study context: All samples together contributed 107,917,701 sorted cells for examination. Study-wide results and limits: PCR might favor shorter templates, but any such skew would affect patients and controls equally. Reduced insertions and increased deletions marked VDJ junctions in type 1 diabetes patients.

Since all of the isolated RNA was reverse transcribed, expressed TCRB transcripts were what got sequenced. Here immunoSEQ multiplex PCR was the method, and the copy in TCRdb shows in-frame clones only, minus some. The data contain 200,000 to 250,000 clones, 7.5% to 10% of them singletons. Germline V lookup: CDR1 MNHNY, CDR2 SVGAGI (reference sequence). Trimming pared 6 bases from V and 2 bases from J, leaving 17 bases between. The length of the CDR3 is 15 residues. Concerning this clone: Its cognate antigen is unknown.

Sorting based on CD45RO/CCR7/CD25/CD127/CD95/CD27 separated CD4+ naive, central memory, regulatory and stem cell-like memory cells. This rearrangement joins TRBV6-6 to TRBJ2-7; the D gene is possibly TRBD1 (6 bases). Sequencing was carried out using naive CD4+ T cells from blood. The sequence derives from a young woman in good health. The CDR3 here is CASSPRGQTTYEQYF. In nucleotides, the CDR3 is TGTGCCAGCAGCCCCCGAGGACAGACAACCTACGAGCAGTACTTC.